This TCR beta chain is from a study of CD8 T cells in ankylosing spondylitis. Worth noting for this clonotype: What it binds is unknown.

Quantitative 5'-RACE with molecular barcodes generated TCR beta libraries. Each CDR3 protein gets one entry after TCRdb re-called the 5' RACE reads with MiXCR. The table has some 840,000 distinct CDR3 sequences, about an eighth seen once. The CDR3 is 20 residues long. With 1 base removed from V and 0 bases from J, the gap between germline ends came to 25 bases. Per the germline V gene, CDR1 is DFQATT and CDR2 is SNEGSKA (reference sequence). The study, taken as a whole, reports: In reactive arthritis synovial fluid and blood, some motif variants had been reported before. Ankylosing spondylitis blood seemed to carry a telltale TCR beta motif made of several highly homologous variants. With a CD8+ phenotype, disease-linked clones were relatively rare in peripheral blood. According to the report, clones linked to the disease were significantly enriched in matched synovial fluid samples taken from ankylosing spondylitis patients.

The TCR originated in a male donor with ankylosing spondylitis. The source material was blood, either unsorted or a sorted T cell fraction (not recorded which). V and J are TRBV20-1 and TRBJ2-1; the D gene is possibly TRBD1 (6 bases). DNA of the CDR3: TGCAGTGCTAGAGTACAGGGCCCAAACCGGTGGAAGAGCTCCTACAATGAGCAGTTCTTC. This translates into CSARVQGPNRWKSSYNEQFF.